The 30 T cell receptor beta chains in this list originate from one sample, sequenced in a study of blood T cell repertoires in COVID-19. Libraries were prepared by immunoSEQ multiplex PCR; TCRdb keeps only in-frame clonotypes and omits some of them. The sample lists approximately 280,000 clones; around nine tenths were seen once. Material for sequencing was PBMCs or T cells enriched from blood (not recorded which). All receptors derive from a young woman who had recovered from COVID-19.

The genes are TRBV3-1 (or the pseudogene TRBV3-2) and TRBJ2-1, with D possibly TRBD1 on 7 matching bases. Trimming took off 6 bases at V and 0 bases at J, with 12 bases between the two ends. Germline CDR1 is LGHDT and CDR2 is YNNKEL (reference sequence). The CDR3 loop spans 15 amino acids. CDR3 in DNA: TGTGCCAGCAGGCGGAGGGACAGCTCCTACAATGAGCAGTTCTTC. Amino acid sequence: CASRRRDSSYNEQFF.

V and J are TRBV6-5 and TRBJ1-1; D gene ambiguous. Trimming removed 1 base from V and 4 bases from J, with 10 bases in between. The CDR3 extends over 14 amino acids. Germline loops: CDR1 MNHEY, CDR2 SVGAGI. The CDR3: CASSYWRVGTEAFF. Written as DNA, the CDR3 is TGTGCCAGCAGTTACTGGCGGGTGGGCACTGAAGCTTTCTTT.

The chain couples TRBV2 to TRBJ2-1, with D maybe TRBD2 (5 bases). Trimming shortened V by 6 bases and J by 8 bases, and 20 bases separated the two germline ends. The CDR3 extends over 15 amino acids. Germline assignment: CDR1 SNHLY and CDR2 FYNNEI. The CDR3 DNA follows: TGTGCCAGCAGCCGGGTGGGAGCTAGGAGAGATGAGCAGTTCTTC. This encodes CASSRVGARRDEQFF.

V usage is TRBV5-4 and J usage is TRBJ2-7, with D possibly matching TRBD2 (5 bases). Per germline, CDR1 SGHNT and CDR2 YYREEE (reference sequence). The CDR3 has 16 residues. The V end lost 0 bases, the J end lost 1 base, and 14 bases lay between the germline ends. The CDR3 DNA sequence: TGTGCCAGCAGCTTGGTCGGGGTCCCACCTTCCTACGAGCAGTACTTC. Translated, it gives CASSLVGVPPSYEQYF. Full variable domain (remainder filled in from reference TRBV5-4 and TRBJ2-7): ETGVTQSPTHLIKTRGQQVTLRCSSQSGHNTVSWYQQALGQGPQFIFQYYREEENGRGNFPPRFSGLQFPNYSSELNVNALELDDSALYLCASSLVGVPPSYEQYFGPGTRLTVT.

This clone was seen once. The genes are TRBV7-2 and TRBJ2-4, with TRBD2 matching 12 bases. The CDR3 covers 15 residues. From germline, CDR1 is SGHTA and CDR2 FQGNSA. Trimming at V came to 5 bases and at J to 7 bases, leaving 6 bases not matched to a gene. The CDR3 loop is CASSPGLAGINIQYF. In DNA, the CDR3 is TGTGCCAGCAGCCCCGGACTAGCGGGAATTAACATTCAGTACTTC.

This clone was found once. This sequence joins TRBV3-1 (or the pseudogene TRBV3-2) and TRBJ1-2; possibly TRBD1 for D (5 bases). CDR1 and CDR2 from the germline V gene are LGHDT and YNNKEL (reference sequence). Trimming stripped 6 bases from V and 0 bases from J, with 8 bases between. The CDR3 is 13 residues long. CDR3 nucleotide sequence: TGTGCCAGCAGGCCAGGGTCTAACTATGGCTACACCTTC. Protein product: CASRPGSNYGYTF.

The chain uses TRBV19 and TRBJ1-5; no definite D call. Germline-derived CDR1 and CDR2 are LNHDA and SQIVND (reference sequence). The CDR3 has 14 amino acids. V was pared by 2 bases and J by 1 base, with 6 bases between. The CDR3: CASSISESNQPQHF. The CDR3 nucleotides are TGTGCCAGTAGTATAAGCGAAAGCAATCAGCCCCAGCATTTT.

This clone was counted a single time. The gene calls are TRBV13 and TRBJ2-7; tentative D call: TRBD1 (6 bases). Germline V gene lookup returns CDR1 PRHDT and CDR2 FYEKMQ (reference sequence). V dropped 5 bases and J dropped 3 bases, with 17 bases sitting between them. The CDR3 loop spans 15 amino acids. CDR3 sequence: CASSAKGSGVYEQYF. Here the CDR3 DNA reads TGTGCCAGCAGCGCGAAAGGTTCAGGGGTCTACGAGCAGTACTTC.

This clone has more than one count but fewer than ten. The chain is built from TRBV7-9 and TRBJ2-5; perhaps TRBD2 as D (5 bases). This CDR3 spans 13 amino acids. Germline CDR1 reads SEHNR; CDR2 reads FQNEAQ (reference sequence). Trimming took 5 bases from V and 5 from J, leaving 12 bases between them. The CDR3 spells CASSILAYETQYF. The CDR3 DNA reads as TGTGCCAGCAGCATTCTAGCTTACGAGACCCAGTACTTC.

The chain has TRBV7-8 and TRBJ2-4, with TRBD1 identical over 7 bases. V trimming: 5 bases; J trimming: 0 bases; junction bases outside the gene matches: 16. CDR3 size: 19 residues. Germline V lookup: CDR1 SGHVS, CDR2 FQNEAQ. CDR3 bases: TGTGCCAGCAGCCTAAGGGGAAGTAACAGGGGCCTAGCCAAAAACATTCAGTACTTC. Translation gives CASSLRGSNRGLAKNIQYF.

The J gene is TRBJ2-1, the V gene TRBV4-2, with TRBD2 matching 8 bases. Trimming at V came to 2 bases and at J to 4 bases, leaving 10 bases not matched to a gene. The CDR3 is 17 residues long. Germline lookup yields CDR1 LGHNA and CDR2 YNFKEQ. The CDR3 here is CASSQSIGGRMYNEQFF. In nucleotides, the CDR3 is TGTGCCAGCAGCCAATCCATTGGCGGGAGGATGTACAATGAGCAGTTCTTC.

The rearrangement joins TRBV19 to TRBJ1-1, with D hard to call. The CDR3 is made up of 14 amino acids. Germline V lookup: CDR1 LNHDA, CDR2 SQIVND (reference sequence). Deletions cut 3 bases from V and 4 bases from J, with 12 bases between. CDR3 loop: CASSIGPASTEAFF. The CDR3 region has the DNA TGTGCCAGTAGTATTGGGCCGGCTTCCACTGAAGCTTTCTTT.

The chain joins TRBV5-1 to TRBJ2-5; 7 positions agree with TRBD1. Losses at the gene ends were 4 bases for V and 2 bases for J; bases not matched to a gene: 2. In germline, CDR1 is SGHRS, CDR2 YFSETQ. This CDR3 is built from 13 residues. CDR3 amino acids: CASSLGQQETQYF. In DNA, the CDR3 is TGCGCCAGCAGCCTGGGACAGCAAGAGACCCAGTACTTC. Together with reference TRBV5-1 and TRBJ2-5, the CDR3 gives the full variable domain: KAGVTQTPRYLIKTRGQQVTLSCSPISGHRSVSWYQQTPGQGLQFLFEYFSETQRNKGNFPGRFSGRQFSNSRSEMNVSTLELGDSALYLCASSLGQQETQYFGPGTRLLVL.

The genes are TRBV7-8 and TRBJ2-6; 12 bases are a match to TRBD1. CDR3 size: 19 residues. After removal of 4 bases from V and 3 bases from J, the junction contained 10 bases not matched to a gene. CDR1 and CDR2 (germline): SGHVS, FQNEAQ. This CDR3 is CASSSAWDRGRGGANVLTF. CDR3 DNA: TGTGCCAGCAGCTCCGCGTGGGACAGGGGGCGCGGTGGGGCCAACGTCCTGACTTTC.

This chain connects TRBV5-6 to TRBJ2-1; D perhaps matches TRBD1 (6 bases). This CDR3 is built from 13 residues. Germline-derived CDR1 and CDR2 are SGHDT and YYEEEE. V dropped 0 bases and J dropped 8 bases, with 9 bases sitting between them. The CDR3 reads CASSLGGGYEQFF. Written as DNA, the CDR3 is TGTGCCAGCAGCTTGGGTGGGGGCTATGAGCAGTTCTTC.

The chain has TRBV3-1 (or the pseudogene TRBV3-2) and TRBJ2-1; 9 bases fit TRBD2. Trimming took 4 bases from V and 7 from J; bases not matched to a gene: 11. The CDR3 has 16 amino acids. Germline values: CDR1 LGHDT, CDR2 YNNKEL (reference sequence). The CDR3 bases are TGTGCCAGCAGCCCAGTGGCGGGAGGGCCGGGAAATGAGCAGTTCTTC. Translated: CASSPVAGGPGNEQFF.

The rearrangement links TRBV18 to TRBJ1-1, with a possible D match to TRBD1 (5 bases). Trimming removed 1 base from V and 1 base from J, with 13 bases in between. The CDR3 length is 16 residues. Germline V gives CDR1 KGHSH, CDR2 LQKENI. CDR3 nucleotides: TGTGCCAGCTCACCACTTAGTCTAACAGGGAACACTGAAGCTTTCTTT. Translating gives CASSPLSLTGNTEAFF.

This rearrangement joins TRBV28 to TRBJ2-7; 7 nucleotides agree with TRBD1. Losses at the gene ends were 10 bases for V and 0 bases for J; bases not matched to a gene: 15. CDR3 length: 16 amino acids. CDR1 and CDR2 (germline): MDHEN, SYDVKM. The CDR3 protein is CAIKTYRDRSSYEQYF. The CDR3 DNA follows: TGTGCCATTAAGACGTACCGGGACAGATCCTCCTACGAGCAGTACTTC.

This rearrangement joins TRBV28 to TRBJ1-6; D call uncertain. The V end was cut by 2 bases, the J end by 10 bases, with 12 bases between. The V gene's germline CDR1 is MDHEN and CDR2 SYDVKM. The CDR3 contains 14 residues. This chain's CDR3 is CASSLARGLSPLHF. The CDR3 nucleotides read TGTGCCAGCAGTTTAGCTCGTGGGCTATCACCCCTCCACTTT.

This clone was observed once. The chain is built from TRBV2 and TRBJ2-3; 9 nucleotides agree with TRBD2. CDR1 and CDR2 (germline): SNHLY, FYNNEI. This CDR3 has 14 amino acids. V lost 8 bases to trimming and J lost 5 bases; unmatched junction nucleotides: 8. CDR3 coding DNA: TGTGCCAGCTGTCGCGAGCGGGGGGTAGATACGCAGTATTTT. It codes for CASCRERGVDTQYF.

This clone was observed a handful of times. The V gene is TRBV19, the J gene TRBJ2-7; 12 nucleotides agree with TRBD1. The CDR3 runs to 17 residues. The junction had 8 bases not matched to a gene; V was cut back by 1 base and J by 4 bases. In germline, CDR1 is LNHDA, CDR2 SQIVND (reference sequence). CDR3 sequence: CASSIGLPGQGAYEQYF. CDR3 DNA sequence: TGTGCCAGTAGTATAGGCCTCCCGGGACAGGGGGCTTACGAGCAGTACTTC.

The CDR3 sequence: CASSPDSANEKLFF. Written as DNA, the CDR3 is TGCGCCAGCAGCCCGGACAGCGCTAATGAAAAACTGTTTTTT. This chain uses TRBV5-1 with TRBJ1-4, with a weak D call TRBD1 (6 bases). V lost 4 bases and J 3 bases, leaving 10 bases between the germline ends. Germline CDR1 and CDR2: SGHRS and YFSETQ. There are 14 residues in the CDR3. Complete variable domain (other parts from reference TRBV5-1 and TRBJ1-4): KAGVTQTPRYLIKTRGQQVTLSCSPISGHRSVSWYQQTPGQGLQFLFEYFSETQRNKGNFPGRFSGRQFSNSRSEMNVSTLELGDSALYLCASSPDSANEKLFFGSGTQLSVL.

This chain uses TRBV9 with TRBJ2-2; weak D call: TRBD2 (6 bases). The CDR3 extends over 14 amino acids. V lost 4 bases, J lost 6 bases, and 13 bases lay in between. The germline V gene encodes CDR1 SGDLS and CDR2 YYNGEE. The CDR3 DNA is TGTGCCAGCAGCCCCTGGGACTCCGCCGGGGAGCTGTTTTTT. Its translation: CASSPWDSAGELFF.

The rearrangement joins TRBV11-2 to TRBJ2-1; 8 bases are shared with TRBD2. The trim removed 5 bases at V and 4 bases at J, leaving 13 bases unmatched. The CDR3 is 17 residues long. Germline V lookup: CDR1 SGHAT, CDR2 FQNNGV. CDR3 loop: CASSGSFSGAGYNEQFF. The CDR3 DNA is TGTGCCAGCAGCGGATCCTTTAGCGGGGCTGGTTACAATGAGCAGTTCTTC. The whole variable domain, filled in from reference TRBV11-2 and TRBJ2-1, reads EAGVAQSPRYKIIEKRQSVAFWCNPISGHATLYWYQQILGQGPKLLIQFQNNGVVDDSQLPKDRFSAERLKGVDSTLKIQPAKLEDSAVYLCASSGSFSGAGYNEQFFGPGTRLTVL.

The rearrangement links TRBV12-3 or TRBV12-4 to TRBJ2-5, with D tentatively TRBD2 (5 bases). V was clipped by 6 bases and J by 5 bases, with 13 bases between them. The CDR3 spans 13 residues. CDR3 protein: CASSPPAGETQYF. CDR3 DNA: TGTGCCAGCAGCCCCCCGGCGGGCGAGACCCAGTACTTC.

DNA of the CDR3: TGTGCCAGCAGTTACTCAGCGGGAGGGACTGAGCAGTTCTTC. Amino acids: CASSYSAGGTEQFF. This chain uses TRBV28 with TRBJ2-1; 10 bases align to TRBD2. Germline CDR1 and CDR2: MDHEN and SYDVKM. Trimming at V came to 4 bases and at J to 9 bases, leaving 6 bases not matched to a gene. CDR3 length: 14 amino acids.

The rearrangement uses TRBV11-3 and TRBJ1-2; a possible D gene is TRBD1 (5 bases). Germline CDR1 SGHNT, CDR2 YENEEA. Trimming took off 5 bases at V and 5 bases at J, with 12 bases between the two ends. This CDR3 is built from 13 residues. Here the CDR3 DNA reads TGTGCCAGCAGCCCGTTGCAGGGATATGGCTACACCTTC. It yields the protein CASSPLQGYGYTF.

The genes are TRBV27 and TRBJ2-7; TRBD2 matches 9 bases. CDR1 MNHEY and CDR2 SMNVEV come from the germline V gene (reference sequence). The CDR3 spans 15 residues. J was trimmed by 6 bases and V by 1 base; bases with no gene match: 7. CDR3 amino acids: CASSLLAGGSTEQYF. DNA of the CDR3: TGTGCCAGCAGTTTATTGGCGGGAGGGTCTACCGAGCAGTACTTC.

In this sample, this clone turned up once. The chain combines TRBV10-3 with TRBJ2-7; 7 nucleotides line up with TRBD1. CDR1 is ENHRY, CDR2 SYGVKD, per germline. The CDR3 has 14 amino acids. V was clipped by 4 bases and J by 2 bases; unmatched bases: 5. CDR3 in DNA: TGTGCCATCAGTGGAGGGACAGATACCTACGAGCAGTACTTC. Its protein is CAISGGTDTYEQYF.

J is TRBJ1-4 and V is TRBV6-5; 10 bases line up with TRBD1. In germline, CDR1 is MNHEY, CDR2 SVGAGI. CDR3 length: 15 amino acids. V trimming: 4 bases; J trimming: 10 bases; junction bases outside the gene matches: 9. The CDR3 protein is CASSSSGTGVGKLFF. The CDR3 DNA sequence: TGTGCCAGCAGTTCGTCCGGGACAGGGGTAGGAAAACTGTTTTTT.